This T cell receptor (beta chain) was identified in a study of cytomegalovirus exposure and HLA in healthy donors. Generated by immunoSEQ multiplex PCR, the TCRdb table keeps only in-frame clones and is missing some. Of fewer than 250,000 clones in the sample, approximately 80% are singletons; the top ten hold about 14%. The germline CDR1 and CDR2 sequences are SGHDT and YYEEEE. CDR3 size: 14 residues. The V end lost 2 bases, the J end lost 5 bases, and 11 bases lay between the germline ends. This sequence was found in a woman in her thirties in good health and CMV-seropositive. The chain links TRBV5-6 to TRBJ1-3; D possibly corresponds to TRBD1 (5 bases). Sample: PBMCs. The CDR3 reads CASSFGGSRNTIYF. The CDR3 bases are TGTGCCAGCAGCTTCGGGGGTTCAAGAAACACCATATATTTT.